Below, 18 T cell receptor beta chains from the same sample are listed, as sequenced in a study of neurological immune-mediated disorders. One entry per CDR3 protein, called by TCRdb with MiXCR from the 5' RACE reads. The sample consists of approximately 87,000 distinct CDR3 sequences, over 12% of them appearing once. Specimen: PBMCs. Source of these receptors: a woman aged 45-59 years in good health.

This clonotype was detected ten times or more. CDR3 region: CASSLATGGGYTF. The DNA for the CDR3 is TGTGCCAGCAGTTTGGCGACAGGGGGCGGCTACACCTTC. V is TRBV27 and J is TRBJ1-2; 10 nucleotides line up with TRBD1. This CDR3 has 13 amino acids. The germline V gene encodes CDR1 MNHEY and CDR2 SMNVEV (reference sequence). Trimming at V came to 3 bases and at J to 8 bases, leaving 3 bases not matched to a gene.

This clonotype was detected many times. The chain employs TRBV7-9 and TRBJ1-4; D may be TRBD1 (6 bases). Germline V gene lookup returns CDR1 SEHNR and CDR2 FQNEAQ (reference sequence). The V and J ends lost 4 bases and 0 bases respectively, with 12 bases between them. This CDR3 is 16 amino acids long. CDR3 residues: CASSSQRQATNEKLFF. The CDR3 coding sequence is TGTGCCAGCAGCTCACAACGACAGGCAACTAATGAAAAACTGTTTTTT.

This clonotype was counted many times. This chain links TRBV29-1 with TRBJ2-7; a weak D match, TRBD1 (6 bases). This CDR3 region has 13 residues. The germline CDR1 and CDR2 sequences are SQVTM and ANQGSEA. Trimming cost V 2 bases and J 2 bases, with 10 bases left between them. The CDR3 DNA reads TGCAGCGTTGAATCCAGGACAGCCTACGAGCAGTACTTC. Protein sequence: CSVESRTAYEQYF.

This clonotype has a count of ten or more. V is TRBV5-1 and J is TRBJ1-2, with TRBD1 matching 8 bases. V gave up 0 bases and J gave up 6 bases; unmatched junction bases: 4. Germline V lookup: CDR1 SGHRS, CDR2 YFSETQ. The CDR3 is 14 amino acids. For the CDR3, the DNA is TGCGCCAGCAGCTTGGAGGGACAGGTGGATGGCTACACCTTC. Its translation is CASSLEGQVDGYTF.

The chain links TRBV5-1 to TRBJ2-5, with a weak D call TRBD2 (5 bases). In germline, CDR1 is SGHRS, CDR2 YFSETQ. Deletions cut 4 bases from V and 3 bases from J, with 13 bases between. This CDR3 region has 14 residues. As DNA, the CDR3 is TGCGCCAGCAGCCCCTGGCGGGCGGAAGAGACCCAGTACTTC. As protein: CASSPWRAEETQYF.

The chain has TRBV5-6 and TRBJ2-7; 7 positions agree with TRBD1. Trimming took 4 bases from V and 3 from J; bases not matched to a gene: 4. From germline, CDR1 is SGHDT and CDR2 YYEEEE. This CDR3 has 13 residues. CDR3 protein: CASSEGTVYEQYV. The DNA for the CDR3 is TGTGCCAGCAGCGAAGGGACAGTCTACGAGCAGTACGTC.

This clonotype occurred many times. The J gene is TRBJ2-5, the V gene TRBV5-1; a weak D match, TRBD1 (6 bases). The CDR3 is 14 amino acids. Trimming took 4 bases from V and 1 from J, leaving 11 bases between them. Germline CDR1 SGHRS, CDR2 YFSETQ. The CDR3, as DNA: TGCGCCAGCAGCCCGGGACAACCCCAAGAGACCCAGTACTTC. As protein: CASSPGQPQETQYF.

V and J are TRBV6-5 and TRBJ2-1; D not certain. The CDR3 loop spans 14 amino acids. Deletions cut 6 bases from V and 0 bases from J, with 9 bases between. Germline CDR1 is MNHEY and CDR2 is SVGAGI. CDR3 nucleotides: TGTGCCAGCAGGTATTCTGGCTCCTACAATGAGCAGTTCTTC. Amino acid sequence: CASRYSGSYNEQFF.

This clonotype was counted ten times or more. This chain links TRBV7-2 with TRBJ1-2, with D unresolved. Per germline, CDR1 SGHTA and CDR2 FQGNSA. The CDR3 has 14 amino acids. V lost 2 bases, J lost 0 bases, and 7 bases lay in between. CDR3: CASSLTRANYGYTF. The CDR3 DNA follows: TGTGCCAGCAGCTTAACCAGAGCTAACTATGGCTACACCTTC.

The CDR3 coding sequence is TGTGCCAGCAGCGGCCCTGCTTCAGAAACAGATACGCAGTATTTT. Amino acids: CASSGPASETDTQYF. The rearrangement joins TRBV9 to TRBJ2-3, with unresolved D. Germline loops: CDR1 SGDLS, CDR2 YYNGEE. The CDR3 consists of 15 residues. V gave up 3 bases and J gave up 3 bases, with 14 bases separating them.

Many counts were recorded for this clonotype. The rearrangement joins TRBV27 to TRBJ2-1; no clear D gene. This CDR3 contains 12 residues. Trimming removed 6 bases at V and 9 bases at J, with 12 bases between. CDR1 and CDR2 from the germline V gene are MNHEY and SMNVEV (reference sequence). The CDR3 sequence: CASRGMEFEQFF. The CDR3 DNA sequence: TGTGCCAGCAGGGGCATGGAATTTGAGCAGTTCTTC.

Here the CDR3 reads CASSISGGNTEAFF. The CDR3, as DNA: TGTGCCAGCTCAATTTCAGGAGGGAACACTGAAGCTTTCTTT. V is TRBV18 and J is TRBJ1-1, with D hard to call. Per germline, CDR1 KGHSH and CDR2 LQKENI. The CDR3 is 14 residues long. V was cut by 5 bases and J by 1 base, with 11 bases left in between.

The table lists this clonotype with a few counts. The J gene is TRBJ2-5, the V gene TRBV5-1; TRBD1 agrees at 7 bases. Looked up from germline, CDR1 is SGHRS and CDR2 is YFSETQ. Losses at the gene ends were 3 bases for V and 5 bases for J; bases not matched to a gene: 13. This CDR3 spans 16 amino acids. CDR3 sequence: CASSSGNRGSGETQYF. The CDR3 DNA sequence: TGCGCCAGCAGCTCAGGCAACAGGGGTTCGGGGGAGACCCAGTACTTC.

This clonotype appeared many times. The rearrangement links TRBV28 to TRBJ1-5; TRBD1 matches at 7 bases. Trimming cost V 6 bases and J 6 bases; bases outside gene matches: 8. Germline V lookup: CDR1 MDHEN, CDR2 SYDVKM. The CDR3 is 14 residues long. The CDR3 here is CASRRQGRGQPQHF. CDR3 nucleotides: TGTGCCAGCAGACGACAGGGAAGGGGTCAGCCCCAGCATTTT.

The chain links TRBV5-1 to TRBJ2-5; 7 bases map to TRBD1. This CDR3 has 14 residues. Germline V gene sequence: CDR1 SGHRS, CDR2 YFSETQ. The V gene end was trimmed by 5 bases and the J gene end by 4 bases; junction bases not matched to a gene: 8. The CDR3 protein is CASSATGRSETQYF. The CDR3 DNA reads as TGCGCCAGCAGTGCGACAGGGAGATCAGAGACCCAGTACTTC.

The gene calls are TRBV9 and TRBJ2-7; D not resolved. Germline lookup yields CDR1 SGDLS and CDR2 YYNGEE. V gave up 0 bases and J gave up 6 bases, with 13 bases separating them. This CDR3 comprises 14 residues. CDR3 in DNA: TGTGCCAGCAGCGTAGAAGGCTTTTCATGCGAGCAGTACTTC. Translated, it gives CASSVEGFSCEQYF.

The chain employs TRBV6-5 and TRBJ2-1, with 7 nucleotides matching TRBD1. The CDR3 sequence is 15 residues long. The germline V gene encodes CDR1 MNHEY and CDR2 SVGAGI. V dropped 2 bases and J dropped 4; count of bases not matched to a gene: 5. The DNA for the CDR3 is TGTGCCAGCAGTTACGGGGGACAGCGATACAATGAGCAGTTCTTC. Translation gives CASSYGGQRYNEQFF.

This clonotype has a count of ten or more. The rearrangement joins TRBV5-1 to TRBJ2-2; 13 positions agree with TRBD2. This CDR3 contains 19 residues. CDR1 and CDR2 (germline): SGHRS, YFSETQ. Trimming took 3 bases from V and 5 from J; bases not matched to a gene: 13. The CDR3 sequence: CASSSPNTSGRARTGELFF. Written as DNA, the CDR3 is TGCGCCAGCAGCTCCCCGAATACTAGCGGGAGGGCCCGGACCGGGGAGCTGTTTTTT.